This passage covers 21 T cell receptor beta chains from one sample sequenced in a study of blood T cell repertoires in COVID-19. Repertoires were generated with immunoSEQ multiplex PCR, while TCRdb's copy carries only in-frame clones and drops some. The sample lists 280,000 or so clones; approximately 91% were seen once. Sequenced input: peripheral blood. The receptors shown here come from a woman aged 60-75 years with acute or convalescent COVID-19.

The chain has TRBV19 and TRBJ2-2; 7 nucleotides agree with TRBD1. This CDR3 region has 15 residues. The trim removed 6 bases at V and 8 bases at J, leaving 12 bases unmatched. The V gene's germline CDR1 is LNHDA and CDR2 SQIVND (reference sequence). The CDR3 sequence is CASRRDRQRSGELFF. CDR3 in DNA: TGTGCCAGTAGACGGGACAGACAAAGATCAGGGGAGCTGTTTTTT.

The rearrangement links TRBV5-1 to TRBJ1-6; the match to TRBD1 covers 7 bases. CDR1 SGHRS and CDR2 YFSETQ come from the germline V gene. The CDR3 runs 15 residues. V dropped 4 bases and J dropped 7; count of bases not matched to a gene: 8. CDR3 loop: CASSPGDSGNSPLHF. In DNA form, the CDR3 reads TGCGCCAGCAGCCCCGGGGACAGTGGGAATTCACCCCTCCACTTT.

Notes on this clone: Other DNA sequences in this specimen translate into the identical CDR3. The V call is TRBV2, the J call TRBJ1-5, with 8 positions matching TRBD1. There are 14 residues in the CDR3. Germline trimming cut 6 bases from V and 7 bases from J; bases unmatched to any gene: 8. CDR1 is SNHLY, CDR2 FYNNEI, per germline. The DNA for the CDR3 is TGTGCCAGCAGCGACAGGGGAGTTGGACAGCCCCAGCATTTT. Residues: CASSDRGVGQPQHF.

This chain joins TRBV12-3 or TRBV12-4 and TRBJ1-5; 8 bases are a match to TRBD1. V trimming: 6 bases; J trimming: 7 bases; junction bases outside the gene matches: 5. CDR3 size: 13 residues. The CDR3 sequence: CASSLTGAQPQHF. Here the CDR3 DNA reads TGTGCCAGCAGCTTGACAGGGGCGCAGCCCCAGCATTTT.

The rearrangement links TRBV2 to TRBJ1-6; perhaps TRBD1 as D (6 bases). This CDR3 region has 14 residues. Germline CDR1 reads SNHLY; CDR2 reads FYNNEI. Trimming cost V 7 bases and J 8 bases, with 15 bases left between them. CDR3 residues: CASIFGGRDSPLHF. In DNA, the CDR3 is TGTGCCAGCATATTCGGGGGGCGGGATTCACCCCTCCACTTT.

V is TRBV3-1 (or the pseudogene TRBV3-2) and J is TRBJ1-1; D is unresolved. The length of the CDR3 is 16 residues. Germline CDR1 is LGHDT and CDR2 is YNNKEL (reference sequence). Trimming shortened V by 7 bases and J by 1 base, and 19 bases separated the two germline ends. The CDR3 loop reads CASTQTPTAANTEAFF. DNA of the CDR3: TGTGCCAGCACTCAGACTCCTACCGCGGCGAACACTGAAGCTTTCTTT.

The sample holds one count of this clone. The rearrangement uses TRBV10-1 and TRBJ2-1; 10 bases match TRBD2. Germline V CDR1 and CDR2: WNHNN, SYGVQD (reference sequence). V shed 1 base, J shed 7 bases, and the junction held 19 bases outside the gene matches. The CDR3 extends over 20 amino acids. DNA of the CDR3: TGCGCCAGCAGTGAGTGGCGGGGGACTAGCGTCCCGATACCTATGAATGAGCAGTTCTTC. It is translated as CASSEWRGTSVPIPMNEQFF.

The chain couples TRBV28 to TRBJ2-3; 8 nucleotides align to TRBD2. This CDR3 region has 14 residues. Germline CDR1 and CDR2: MDHEN and SYDVKM. J was trimmed by 7 bases and V by 4 bases; bases with no gene match: 7. The CDR3 protein is CASSSSGSPNTQYF. CDR3 bases: TGTGCCAGCAGTTCCAGCGGGAGCCCGAATACGCAGTATTTT.

The chain has TRBV7-9 and TRBJ1-2; D gene unclear. Germline V gene lookup returns CDR1 SEHNR and CDR2 FQNEAQ (reference sequence). The ends were cut back, 5 bases at V and 7 bases at J, with 14 bases in the middle. The CDR3 length is 13 residues. CDR3 sequence reads: CASSPDSSSGYTF. The DNA for the CDR3 is TGTGCCAGCAGCCCGGACTCCTCGAGTGGCTACACCTTC.

This clone was detected once. V usage is TRBV15 and J usage is TRBJ2-7, with TRBD1 identical over 9 bases. The J segment lost 3 bases and the V segment lost 5 bases, leaving 5 bases of the junction unmatched. Germline lookup yields CDR1 LNHNV and CDR2 YYDKDF (reference sequence). CDR3 length: 14 amino acids. The CDR3 DNA is TGTGCCACCAGCTATGGGACAGGGAGCTACGAGCAGTACTTC. The encoded protein is CATSYGTGSYEQYF.

The chain couples TRBV2 to TRBJ2-7; 7 bases match TRBD1. Germline V gene sequence: CDR1 SNHLY, CDR2 FYNNEI. This CDR3 spans 14 amino acids. Losses at the gene ends were 2 bases for V and 5 bases for J; bases not matched to a gene: 6. The CDR3 DNA reads as TGTGCCAGCAGTGAAATGACAGGGCCCCACGAGCAGTACTTC. Residues: CASSEMTGPHEQYF.

The V gene is TRBV7-3, the J gene TRBJ2-1; 9 bases line up with TRBD2. The germline V gene encodes CDR1 SGHTA and CDR2 FQGTGA. The CDR3 sequence is 16 residues long. The ends lost 5 bases at V and 5 bases at J; junction bases unmatched: 10. The CDR3: CASSTPGLAGNNEQFF. The CDR3 coding sequence is TGTGCCAGCAGCACTCCTGGGCTAGCGGGGAACAATGAGCAGTTCTTC.

The V gene is TRBV6-2 or TRBV6-3, the J gene TRBJ2-1, with 8 bases fitting TRBD2. Per the germline V gene, CDR1 is MNHEY and CDR2 is SVGEGT. Trimming at V came to 5 bases and at J to 6 bases, leaving 9 bases not matched to a gene. CDR3 length: 15 amino acids. The CDR3 DNA reads TGTGCCAGCAGTACCCCGGGGGGGGGCCTCAATGAGCAGTTCTTC. Amino acid sequence: CASSTPGGGLNEQFF.

The chain uses TRBV5-1 and TRBJ1-1, with 9 bases fitting TRBD1. Germline CDR1 is SGHRS and CDR2 is YFSETQ. Germline trimming cut 0 bases from V and 4 bases from J; bases unmatched to any gene: 7. CDR3 length: 16 residues. In nucleotides, the CDR3 is TGCGCCAGCAGCTTGGGGTTGACAGGGGGAAGCACTGAAGCTTTCTTT. Translation: CASSLGLTGGSTEAFF.

The chain's CDR3 is CASSLDAGEWNGYTF. As DNA, the CDR3 is TGTGCCAGCAGCTTAGATGCAGGGGAGTGGAATGGCTACACCTTC. The chain uses TRBV7-2 and TRBJ1-2; possible D gene TRBD1, 6 bases. Per the germline V gene, CDR1 is SGHTA and CDR2 is FQGNSA. The length of the CDR3 is 15 residues. Trimming took off 1 base at V and 6 bases at J, with 15 bases between the two ends.

The chain links TRBV5-4 to TRBJ1-4; D might be TRBD1 (5 bases). Germline V CDR1 and CDR2: SGHNT, YYREEE (reference sequence). The CDR3 consists of 14 residues. V was trimmed by 0 bases and J by 4 bases, leaving 7 bases between them. In DNA, the CDR3 is TGTGCCAGCAGCTTGGACAGGTATAATGAAAAACTGTTTTTT. Its protein is CASSLDRYNEKLFF.

V and J are TRBV5-6 and TRBJ1-6, with TRBD1 identical over 7 bases. The ends lost 4 bases at V and 13 bases at J; junction bases unmatched: 5. The CDR3 loop spans 12 amino acids. Germline V lookup: CDR1 SGHDT, CDR2 YYEEEE. CDR3 sequence reads: CASSRGGRPLHF. Written as DNA, the CDR3 is TGTGCCAGCAGCAGAGGGGGCAGGCCCCTCCACTTT.

The chain recombines TRBV18 with TRBJ2-7; D is undetermined. Trimming shortened V by 4 bases and J by 2 bases, and 12 bases separated the two germline ends. The CDR3 covers 14 residues. Germline-derived CDR1 and CDR2 are KGHSH and LQKENI. CDR3 region: CASSLSQETYEQYF. The CDR3 bases are TGTGCCAGCTCACTAAGTCAGGAAACCTACGAGCAGTACTTC. The whole variable domain, remainder taken from reference TRBV18 and TRBJ2-7, is NAGVMQNPRHLVRRRGQEARLRCSPMKGHSHVYWYRQLPEEGLKFMVYLQKENIIDESGMPKERFSAEFPKEGPSILRIQQVVRGDSAAYFCASSLSQETYEQYFGPGTRLTVT.

The chain uses TRBV7-8 and TRBJ1-2, with no clear D. The V end lost 5 bases, the J end lost 0 bases, and 13 bases lay between the germline ends. This CDR3 contains 15 residues. Germline lookup yields CDR1 SGHVS and CDR2 FQNEAQ. CDR3 sequence reads: CASSPGPLANYGYTF. In DNA, the CDR3 is TGTGCCAGCAGCCCCGGTCCCTTAGCTAACTATGGCTACACCTTC. Based on the CDR3 plus reference TRBV7-8 and TRBJ1-2, the full variable domain is GAGVSQSPRYKVAKRGQDVALRCDPISGHVSLFWYQQALGQGPEFLTYFQNEAQLDKSGLPSDRFFAERPEGSVSTLKIQRTQQEDSAVYLCASSPGPLANYGYTFGSGTRLTVV.

V is TRBV5-1 and J is TRBJ1-1; no definite D call. The V gene's germline CDR1 is SGHRS and CDR2 YFSETQ. Trimming shortened V by 3 bases and J by 1 base, and 7 bases separated the two germline ends. The CDR3 has 13 amino acids. The CDR3 DNA reads TGCGCCAGCAGCTCGACATCGAACACTGAAGCTTTCTTT. Amino acid sequence: CASSSTSNTEAFF.

The rearrangement joins TRBV28 to TRBJ2-7; D is unresolved. Per germline, CDR1 MDHEN and CDR2 SYDVKM. The CDR3 length is 14 residues. Deletions cut 2 bases from V and 4 bases from J, with 12 bases between. CDR3 in amino acids: CASSLKRKRYEQYF. The CDR3 DNA reads TGTGCCAGCAGTTTAAAGCGAAAGAGATACGAGCAGTACTTC.